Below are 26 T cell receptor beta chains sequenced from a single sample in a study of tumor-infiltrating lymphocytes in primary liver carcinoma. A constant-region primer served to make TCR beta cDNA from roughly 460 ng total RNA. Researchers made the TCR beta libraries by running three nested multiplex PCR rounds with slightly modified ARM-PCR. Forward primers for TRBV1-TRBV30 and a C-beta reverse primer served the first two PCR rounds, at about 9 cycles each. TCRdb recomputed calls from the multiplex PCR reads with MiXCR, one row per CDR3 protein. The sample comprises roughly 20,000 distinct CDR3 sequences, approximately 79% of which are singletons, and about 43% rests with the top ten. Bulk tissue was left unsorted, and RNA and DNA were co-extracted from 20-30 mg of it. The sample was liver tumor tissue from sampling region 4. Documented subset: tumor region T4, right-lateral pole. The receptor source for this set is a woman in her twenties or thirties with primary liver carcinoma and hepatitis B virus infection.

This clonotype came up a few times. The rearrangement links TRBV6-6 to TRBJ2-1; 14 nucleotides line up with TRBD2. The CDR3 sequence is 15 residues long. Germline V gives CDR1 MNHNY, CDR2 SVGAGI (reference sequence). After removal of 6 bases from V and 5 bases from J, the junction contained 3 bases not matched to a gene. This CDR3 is CASRGLAGEHNEQFF. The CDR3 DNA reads TGTGCCAGCAGGGGACTAGCGGGGGAACACAATGAGCAGTTCTTC.

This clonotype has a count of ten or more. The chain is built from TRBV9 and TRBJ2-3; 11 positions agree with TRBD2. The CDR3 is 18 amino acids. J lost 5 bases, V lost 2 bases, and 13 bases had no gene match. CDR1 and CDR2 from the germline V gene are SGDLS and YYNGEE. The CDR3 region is CASSVSSSGRPPVDTQYF. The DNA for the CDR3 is TGTGCCAGCAGCGTCTCATCTAGCGGGAGGCCTCCCGTAGATACGCAGTATTTT.

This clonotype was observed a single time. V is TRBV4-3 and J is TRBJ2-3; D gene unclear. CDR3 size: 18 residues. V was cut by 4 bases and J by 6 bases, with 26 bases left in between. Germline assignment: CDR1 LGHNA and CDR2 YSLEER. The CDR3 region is CASSRSVWLGGPDDTQYF. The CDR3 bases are TGCGCCAGCAGCCGGTCCGTCTGGCTGGGTGGTCCCGATGATACGCAGTATTTT.

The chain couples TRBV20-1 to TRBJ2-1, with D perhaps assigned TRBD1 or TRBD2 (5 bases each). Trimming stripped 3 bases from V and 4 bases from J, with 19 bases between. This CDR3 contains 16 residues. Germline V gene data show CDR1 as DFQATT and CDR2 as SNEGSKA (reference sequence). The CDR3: CSARPTLRDRYNEQFF. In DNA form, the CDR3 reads TGCAGTGCTAGGCCTACGCTTCGGGACCGATACAATGAGCAGTTCTTC.

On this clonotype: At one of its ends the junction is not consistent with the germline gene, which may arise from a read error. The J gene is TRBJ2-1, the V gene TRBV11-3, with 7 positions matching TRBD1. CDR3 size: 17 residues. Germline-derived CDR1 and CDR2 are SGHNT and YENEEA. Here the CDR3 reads CVSSLDLTGSSYSEQSF. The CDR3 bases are TGTGTCAGCAGCTTAGATCTGACAGGGAGCTCCTACAGTGAGCAGTCCTTC.

The CDR3 sequence: CGISRLAGGGYEQFF. The CDR3 bases are TGTGGCATCAGCCGACTAGCGGGCGGGGGGTATGAGCAGTTCTTC. This rearrangement joins TRBV11-3 to TRBJ2-1, with 10 bases fitting TRBD2. The CDR3 loop spans 15 amino acids. The germline V gene encodes CDR1 SGHNT and CDR2 YENEEA.

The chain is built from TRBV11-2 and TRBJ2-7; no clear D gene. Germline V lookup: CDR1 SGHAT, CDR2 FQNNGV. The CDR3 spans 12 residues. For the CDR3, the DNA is TGTTGCAGCCGCATGGGGTACCACGAGCAGTACTTC. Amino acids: CCSRMGYHEQYF. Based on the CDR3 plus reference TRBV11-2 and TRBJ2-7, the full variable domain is EAGVAQSPRYKIIEKRQSVAFWCNPISGHATLYWYQQILGQGPKLLIQFQNNGVVDDSQLPKDRFSAERLKGVDSTLKIQPAKLEDSAVYLCCSRMGYHEQYFGPGTRLTVT.

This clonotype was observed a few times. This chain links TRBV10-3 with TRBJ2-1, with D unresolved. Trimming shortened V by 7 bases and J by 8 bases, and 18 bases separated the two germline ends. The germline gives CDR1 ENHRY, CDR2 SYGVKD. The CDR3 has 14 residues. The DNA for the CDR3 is TGTGCCATCAATCCTACGGCTACCCGGGATGAGCAGTTCTTC. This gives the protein CAINPTATRDEQFF.

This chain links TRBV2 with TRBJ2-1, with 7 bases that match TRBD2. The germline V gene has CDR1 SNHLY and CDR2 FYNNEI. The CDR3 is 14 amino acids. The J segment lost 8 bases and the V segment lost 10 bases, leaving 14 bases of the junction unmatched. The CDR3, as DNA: TGTGCCAACAGGCGGGAGCGGTTGGAGGATGAGCAGTTCTTC. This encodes CANRRERLEDEQFF.

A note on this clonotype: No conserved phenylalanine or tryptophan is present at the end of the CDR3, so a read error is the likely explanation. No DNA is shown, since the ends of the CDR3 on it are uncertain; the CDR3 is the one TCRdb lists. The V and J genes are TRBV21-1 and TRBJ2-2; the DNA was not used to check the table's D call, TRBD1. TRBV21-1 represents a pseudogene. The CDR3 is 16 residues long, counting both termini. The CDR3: CASSKKDRARTGELFS.

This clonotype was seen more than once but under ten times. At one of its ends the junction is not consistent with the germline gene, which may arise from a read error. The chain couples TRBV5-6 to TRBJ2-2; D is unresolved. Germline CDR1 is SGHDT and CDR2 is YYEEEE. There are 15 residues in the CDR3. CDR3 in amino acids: CASGLAPRVTGELFF. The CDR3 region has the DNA TGTGCCAGCGGCTTGGCACCTAGAGTCACCGGTGAGCTATTTTTT.

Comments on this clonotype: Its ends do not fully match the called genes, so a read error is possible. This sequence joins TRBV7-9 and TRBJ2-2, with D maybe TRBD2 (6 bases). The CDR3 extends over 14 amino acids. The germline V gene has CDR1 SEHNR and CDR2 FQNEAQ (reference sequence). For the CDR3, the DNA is TGTGCCAGCAACTTAGCAGCAGTCCCCGGGGGGCTGTTTTTT. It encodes CASNLAAVPGGLFF.

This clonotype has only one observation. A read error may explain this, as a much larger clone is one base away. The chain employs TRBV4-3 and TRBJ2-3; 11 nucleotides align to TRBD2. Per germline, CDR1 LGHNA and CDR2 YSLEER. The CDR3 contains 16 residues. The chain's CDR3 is CANSQFTSGRAGTQYF. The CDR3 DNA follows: TGCGCCAACAGCCAGTTCACTAGCGGGAGAGCAGGTACGCAGTATTTT.

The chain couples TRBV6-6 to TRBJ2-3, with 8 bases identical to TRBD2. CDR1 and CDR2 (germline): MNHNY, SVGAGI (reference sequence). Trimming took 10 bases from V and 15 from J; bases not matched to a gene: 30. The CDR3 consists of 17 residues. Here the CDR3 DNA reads TGTGCCAACATTCAAACACCCGGGAGGGCCCGAGGAGATAGGCAATATTTT. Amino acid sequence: CANIQTPGRARGDRQYF.

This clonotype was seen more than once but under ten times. The CDR3 is CASSPGGGPDTQYF. In nucleotides, the CDR3 is TGTGCCAGCAGCCCCGGGGGTGGCCCAGATACGCAGTATTTT. The V and J genes are TRBV9 and TRBJ2-3; D perhaps matches TRBD2 (6 bases). Germline V gene lookup returns CDR1 SGDLS and CDR2 YYNGEE. CDR3 length: 14 amino acids. V was cut by 4 bases and J by 4 bases, with 13 bases left in between.

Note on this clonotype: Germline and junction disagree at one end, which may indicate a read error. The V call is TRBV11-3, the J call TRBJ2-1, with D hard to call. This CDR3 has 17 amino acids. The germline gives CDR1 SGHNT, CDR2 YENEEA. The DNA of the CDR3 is TGTGCCAGCAGCTTAGATCTGGCAGGTAGCTCCTACAAAGAGCAATTCTTC. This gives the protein CASSLDLAGSSYKEQFF.

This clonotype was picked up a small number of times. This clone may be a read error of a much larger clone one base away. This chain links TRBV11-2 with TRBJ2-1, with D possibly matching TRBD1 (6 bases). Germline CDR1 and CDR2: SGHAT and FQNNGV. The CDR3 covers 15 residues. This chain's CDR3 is CASGLGGGSNYEQFF. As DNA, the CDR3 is TGTGCCAGCGGCTTAGGTGGGGGCTCCAACTATGAGCAGTTCTTC.

The CDR3 DNA is TGCAGTGTCGTTAACAGGGGCCAAAGGACCCAGTACTTC. It specifies CSVVNRGQRTQYF. The rearrangement joins TRBV29-1 to TRBJ2-5; 7 nucleotides agree with TRBD1. Per germline, CDR1 SQVTM and CDR2 ANQGSEA. The CDR3 length is 13 residues.

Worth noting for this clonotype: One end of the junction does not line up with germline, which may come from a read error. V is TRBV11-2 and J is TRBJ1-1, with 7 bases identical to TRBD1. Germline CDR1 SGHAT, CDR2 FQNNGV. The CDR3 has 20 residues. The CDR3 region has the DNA TGTGCCAGCAGCGCTCGGGGAAGGGGGCGCAATAGGTGGAGTAACACTGAAGCTATCTTT. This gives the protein CASSARGRGRNRWSNTEAIF.

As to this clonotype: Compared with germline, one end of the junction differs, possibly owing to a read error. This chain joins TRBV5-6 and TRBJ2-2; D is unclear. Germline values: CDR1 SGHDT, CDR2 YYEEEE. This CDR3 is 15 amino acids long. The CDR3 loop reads CASSLAPRVTAEPFF. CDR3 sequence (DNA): TGTGCCAGCAGCTTGGCGCCCAGAGTCACCGCGGAGCCGTTTTTC.

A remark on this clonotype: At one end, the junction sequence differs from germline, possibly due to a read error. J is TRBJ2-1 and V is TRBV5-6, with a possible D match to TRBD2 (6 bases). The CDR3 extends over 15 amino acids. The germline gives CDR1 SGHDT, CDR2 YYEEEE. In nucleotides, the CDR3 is TGTGCCAGCAGCCGTCTGCGGGGATCCCTAAATGGGCAGTTCTTC. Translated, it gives CASSRLRGSLNGQFF.

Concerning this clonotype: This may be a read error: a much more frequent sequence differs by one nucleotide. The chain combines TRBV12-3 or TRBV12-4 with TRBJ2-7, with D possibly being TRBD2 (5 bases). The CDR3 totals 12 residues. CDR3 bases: TGTACCAGCAGTGCACTAGCCTACGAGCAGTACTTC. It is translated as CTSSALAYEQYF.

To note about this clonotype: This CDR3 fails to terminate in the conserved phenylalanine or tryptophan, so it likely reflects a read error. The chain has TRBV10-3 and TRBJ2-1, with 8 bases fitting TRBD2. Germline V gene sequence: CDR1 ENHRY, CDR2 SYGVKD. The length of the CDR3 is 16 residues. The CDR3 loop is CAISESAAGAYKEQFV. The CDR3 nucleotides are TGTGCCATTAGTGAGTCGGCAGCGGGAGCCTACAAAGAGCAGTTCGTC.

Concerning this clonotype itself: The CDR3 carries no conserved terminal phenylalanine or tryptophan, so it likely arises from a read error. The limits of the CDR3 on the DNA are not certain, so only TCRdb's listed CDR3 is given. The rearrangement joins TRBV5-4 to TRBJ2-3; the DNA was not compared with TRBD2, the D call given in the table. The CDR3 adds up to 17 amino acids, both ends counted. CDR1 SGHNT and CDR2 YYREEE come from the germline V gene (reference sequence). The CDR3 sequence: CASSVDGHPPPTDTLYL.

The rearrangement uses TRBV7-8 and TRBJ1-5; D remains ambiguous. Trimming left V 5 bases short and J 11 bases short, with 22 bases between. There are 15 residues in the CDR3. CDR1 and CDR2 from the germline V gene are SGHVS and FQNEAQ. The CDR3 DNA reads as TGTGCCAGCAGCCTACTTGTAACAGCGGGCAAGTCCCAGCATTTT. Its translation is CASSLLVTAGKSQHF. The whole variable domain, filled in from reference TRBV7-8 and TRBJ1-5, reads GAGVSQSPRYKVAKRGQDVALRCDPISGHVSLFWYQQALGQGPEFLTYFQNEAQLDKSGLPSDRFFAERPEGSVSTLKIQRTQQEDSAVYLCASSLLVTAGKSQHFGDGTRLSIL.

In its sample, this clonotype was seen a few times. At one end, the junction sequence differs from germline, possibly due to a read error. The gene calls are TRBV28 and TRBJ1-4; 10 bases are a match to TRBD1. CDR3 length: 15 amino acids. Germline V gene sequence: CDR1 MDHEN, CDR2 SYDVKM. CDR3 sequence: CTSRPFRDRGGKLFF. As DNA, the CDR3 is TGTACCAGCAGGCCTTTCCGGGACAGGGGTGGAAAACTGTTCTTT.